These 23 T cell receptor beta chains share one sample of origin, sequenced in a study of metastatic and nonmetastatic thyroid tumors. TCRdb ran MiXCR on the PCR reads. Altogether about 15,000 clones are present, approximately 31% being singletons, with the ten largest covering over 9.5%. Every patient was untreated before thyroid surgery. The sample was blood. These receptors were taken from a female donor with papillary thyroid cancer or a benign thyroid nodule (not recorded which). Some clones in this sample may be carry-over from other donors' samples.

This sequence joins TRBV30 and TRBJ2-7; either TRBD1 or TRBD2 may fit D (5 bases each). The CDR3 is 14 amino acids. Trimming stripped 0 bases from V and 2 bases from J, with 11 bases between. Germline CDR1 GTSNPN, CDR2 SVGIG (reference sequence). CDR3 sequence: CAWSVAGAAYEQYF. The CDR3 nucleotides read TGTGCCTGGAGTGTAGCCGGGGCAGCCTACGAGCAGTACTTC.

In its sample, this clone ranks as medium-sized. V is TRBV28 and J is TRBJ1-6, with a tentative D call TRBD1 (5 bases). V was clipped by 5 bases and J by 2 bases, with 10 bases between them. The germline gives CDR1 MDHEN, CDR2 SYDVKM. CDR3 length: 15 residues. The CDR3 loop reads CASSPRVTYNSPLHF. Here the CDR3 DNA reads TGTGCCAGCAGTCCCAGGGTCACCTATAATTCACCCCTCCACTTT.

Many counts were recorded for this clone. The chain joins TRBV4-2 to TRBJ2-1, with D tentatively TRBD1 or TRBD2 (5 bases each). Germline loops: CDR1 LGHNA, CDR2 YNFKEQ. This CDR3 region has 16 residues. The V end lost 0 bases, the J end lost 0 bases, and 9 bases lay between the germline ends. CDR3 residues: CASSQDLRGSYNEQFF. The DNA of the CDR3 is TGTGCCAGCAGCCAAGATTTGAGGGGCTCCTACAATGAGCAGTTCTTC.

The chain recombines TRBV19 with TRBJ1-6; no clear D gene. Germline CDR1 reads LNHDA; CDR2 reads SQIVND (reference sequence). The germline V and J ends were trimmed by 6 bases and 6 bases, with 18 bases remaining between them. CDR3 length: 16 amino acids. CDR3 sequence: CASRNWEGSANSPLHF. CDR3 DNA: TGTGCCAGTAGAAATTGGGAAGGTAGTGCTAATTCACCCCTCCACTTT. Supplemented by reference TRBV19 and TRBJ1-6, the full variable domain reads DGGITQSPKYLFRKEGQNVTLSCEQNLNHDAMYWYRQDPGQGLRLIYYSQIVNDFQKGDIAEGYSVSREKKESFPLTVTSAQKNPTAFYLCASRNWEGSANSPLHFGNGTRLTVT.

Concerning this clone itself: One base away lies a much larger clone, so this may be a sequencing read error. The chain carries TRBV14 and TRBJ2-5; possible D gene TRBD1, 6 bases. This CDR3 has 15 amino acids. V lost 4 bases, J lost 4 bases, and 16 bases lay in between. Per germline, CDR1 SGHDN and CDR2 FVKESK. CDR3 nucleotide sequence: TGTGCCAGCAGCCTTCTGGTACAGGGCCGAGAGACCCAGTACTTC. As protein: CASSLLVQGRETQYF.

This clone turned up a few times. This chain uses TRBV2 with TRBJ2-2, with TRBD2 matching over 15 bases. The CDR3 has 15 amino acids. V gave up 11 bases and J gave up 10 bases; unmatched junction bases: 11. Germline assignment: CDR1 SNHLY and CDR2 FYNNEI. The CDR3 spells CADSGTSGGQLELFF. Written as DNA, the CDR3 is TGTGCCGACTCCGGGACTAGCGGGGGGCAGCTGGAGCTGTTTTTT. The variable domain in full, with the rest retrieved from reference TRBV2 and TRBJ2-2, is EPEVTQTPSHQVTQMGQEVILRCVPISNHLYFYWYRQILGQKVEFLVSFYNNEISEKSEIFDDQFSVERPDGSNFTLKIRSTKLEDSAMYFCADSGTSGGQLELFFGEGSRLTVL.

V usage is TRBV7-6 and J usage is TRBJ1-6; TRBD1 agrees at 7 bases. The V gene end was trimmed by 6 bases and the J gene end by 9 bases; junction bases not matched to a gene: 11. The CDR3 sequence is 15 residues long. Germline CDR1 SGHVS, CDR2 FNYEAQ. CDR3 protein: CASRPQGGPGSPLHF. CDR3 sequence (DNA): TGTGCCAGCAGACCCCAGGGGGGGCCAGGTTCACCCCTCCACTTT.

Concerning this clone: The germline gene is not matched at one end of the junction; a read error may be the cause. The chain is built from TRBV9 and TRBJ2-5, with D possibly being TRBD2 (7 bases). Germline assignment: CDR1 SGDLS and CDR2 YYNGEE. The CDR3 is 16 residues long. CDR3 in amino acids: CASSVGVGGAQKTQYF. The CDR3 DNA reads TGTGCCAGCAGCGTAGGTGTGGGGGGGGCCCAAAAGACCCAGTACTTC.

This clone was seen repeatedly, ten times or more. The J gene is TRBJ1-3, the V gene TRBV4-3; D may be TRBD1 (5 bases). V gave up 4 bases and J gave up 4 bases, with 11 bases separating them. This CDR3 is built from 14 residues. Germline V gives CDR1 LGHNA, CDR2 YSLEER. CDR3 bases: TGCGCCAGCAGCCCCGGGACGGGCGGAAACACCATATATTTT. Translation: CASSPGTGGNTIYF.

V usage is TRBV30 and J usage is TRBJ2-1; TRBD2 agrees at 8 bases. Germline V gene data show CDR1 as GTSNPN and CDR2 as SVGIG (reference sequence). V lost 8 bases to trimming and J lost 7 bases; unmatched junction nucleotides: 16. The CDR3 is 15 amino acids. In DNA form, the CDR3 reads TGTGCCGGGACATCCAAGACTAGCGTAGTGAATGAGCAGTTCTTC. Its protein is CAGTSKTSVVNEQFF. Together with reference TRBV30 and TRBJ2-1, the CDR3 gives the full variable domain: SQTIHQWPATLVQPVGSPLSLECTVEGTSNPNLYWYRQAAGRGLQLLFYSVGIGQISSEVPQNLSASRPQDRQFILSSKKLLLSDSGFYLCAGTSKTSVVNEQFFGPGTRLTVL.

There are a few counts of this clone. The same CDR3 also results from other DNA sequences found in this sample. In DNA form, the CDR3 reads TGCGCCAGCAGCCAAGCTCCTGGAGGGACAGGTGACTACGAGCAGTACTTC. This encodes CASSQAPGGTGDYEQYF. The chain has TRBV4-1 and TRBJ2-7; TRBD1 aligns across 8 bases. CDR1 is MGHRA and CDR2 is YSYEKL in the germline V gene. CDR3 length: 17 residues. V gave up 1 base and J gave up 3 bases; unmatched junction bases: 11.

By sample share, this clone is medium-sized. The rearrangement uses TRBV4-1 and TRBJ2-3; a weak D match, TRBD1 (6 bases). The germline V gene encodes CDR1 MGHRA and CDR2 YSYEKL. This CDR3 comprises 16 residues. V was clipped by 1 base and J by 0 bases, with 11 bases between them. CDR3 nucleotides: TGCGCCAGCAGCCAAGTTGGGGGCCTTAGCACAGATACGCAGTATTTT. Amino acid sequence: CASSQVGGLSTDTQYF.

Within the sample, this clone is medium-sized (0.01 to 0.1%). This CDR3 is CASSVTGANVLTF. The CDR3 region has the DNA TGTGCCAGCAGTGTGACTGGGGCCAACGTCCTGACTTTC. The chain joins TRBV6-1 to TRBJ2-6; D not certain. V was shortened by 4 bases and J by 2 bases, with 3 bases between the two germline ends. The CDR3 length is 13 residues. Germline V gene lookup returns CDR1 MNHNS and CDR2 SASEGT.

For this clone: This may come from a read error, since a much larger clone is one base off. Other DNA sequences in the same sample also yield this CDR3. CDR3 DNA: TGTGCCAGCAGCGTACCTGGACTCCAGTATTTC. This sequence encodes CASSVPGLQYF. This sequence joins TRBV4-2 and TRBJ2-3; TRBD2 might be the D (5 bases). The germline CDR1 and CDR2 sequences are LGHNA and YNFKEQ. The CDR3 consists of 11 residues.

The chain employs TRBV30 and TRBJ2-7, with 9 bases matching TRBD1. The germline CDR1 and CDR2 sequences are GTSNPN and SVGIG (reference sequence). This CDR3 contains 15 residues. The V gene end was trimmed by 4 bases and the J gene end by 0 bases; junction bases not matched to a gene: 7. CDR3 bases: TGTGCCTGGAAGGAGGGACAGGGTTTCTCCTACGAGCAGTACTTC. Its translation: CAWKEGQGFSYEQYF.

This clone was counted ten times or more. V is TRBV5-6 and J is TRBJ2-1, with D unresolved. Trimming took 5 bases from V and 5 from J, leaving 5 bases between them. The V gene's germline CDR1 is SGHDT and CDR2 YYEEEE. This CDR3 comprises 11 residues. CDR3: CASRRNNEQFF. CDR3 nucleotide sequence: TGTGCCAGCAGAAGAAACAATGAGCAGTTCTTC.

This clone showed up many times. CDR3 nucleotide sequence: TGCAGTGCCCCCGGGGAGCTGGACTGGTACCAAGAGACCCAGTACTTC. The encoded protein is CSAPGELDWYQETQYF. This chain links TRBV20-1 with TRBJ2-5; a weak D match, TRBD2 (5 bases). CDR1 is DFQATT, CDR2 SNEGSKA, per germline (reference sequence). V was pared by 6 bases and J by 0 bases, with 20 bases between. The CDR3 is 16 amino acids.

The chain joins TRBV5-8 to TRBJ2-7; 10 bases align to TRBD1. This CDR3 comprises 15 residues. After removal of 3 bases from V and 6 bases from J, the junction contained 9 bases not matched to a gene. Germline CDR1 is SGHTS and CDR2 is YDEGEE. The chain's CDR3 is CASSSTSGTGVEQYF. The CDR3 coding sequence is TGTGCCAGCAGCTCCACGTCCGGGACAGGGGTCGAGCAGTACTTC.

This clone was seen a handful of times. V and J are TRBV6-1 and TRBJ2-7; weak D call: TRBD2 (5 bases). Germline CDR1 reads MNHNS; CDR2 reads SASEGT. V lost 3 bases, J lost 3 bases, and 15 bases lay in between. This CDR3 has 15 residues. The CDR3 DNA reads as TGTGCCAGCAGTGACCGGGATTTCTTCATCTACGAGCAGTACTTC. As protein: CASSDRDFFIYEQYF.

Notes on this clone: The junction departs from germline at one end; a sequencing error may be responsible. The V gene is TRBV5-1, the J gene TRBJ1-1, with a possible D match to TRBD1 (5 bases). This CDR3 comprises 15 residues. In germline, CDR1 is SGHRS, CDR2 YFSETQ. The CDR3: CASSTGFGGNNEDFF. CDR3 DNA sequence: TGCGCCAGCAGCACCGGGTTCGGGGGGAACAATGAAGATTTCTTT.

This clone was recorded at least ten times. The CDR3 loop reads CSAKGPSGGPNSLTDTQYF. CDR3 in DNA: TGCAGTGCTAAAGGGCCTAGCGGGGGGCCCAACTCCCTCACAGATACGCAGTATTTT. The rearrangement links TRBV20-1 to TRBJ2-3; 11 nucleotides line up with TRBD2. V trimming: 4 bases; J trimming: 2 bases; junction bases outside the gene matches: 17. The CDR3 runs to 19 residues. Germline CDR1 reads DFQATT; CDR2 reads SNEGSKA (reference sequence).

This clone was seen a handful of times. One end of the junction fails to match germline, which may point to a read error. The rearrangement uses TRBV28 and TRBJ1-2; a weak D match, TRBD1 (6 bases). CDR3 size: 13 residues. Germline lookup yields CDR1 MDHEN and CDR2 SYDVKM. CDR3 bases: TGTGCCAGCAGTATACAGGGTTCCTATGTCTACACCTTC. Translated, it gives CASSIQGSYVYTF.

This chain connects TRBV20-1 to TRBJ2-7; TRBD1 agrees at 8 bases. CDR1 is DFQATT and CDR2 is SNEGSKA in the germline V gene (reference sequence). The V segment lost 4 bases and the J segment 5 bases; nucleotides outside the gene matches: 10. This CDR3 contains 14 residues. The CDR3 reads CSATRDRREDEQYF. The CDR3 DNA is TGCAGTGCTACCCGGGACAGGCGAGAGGACGAGCAGTACTTC.